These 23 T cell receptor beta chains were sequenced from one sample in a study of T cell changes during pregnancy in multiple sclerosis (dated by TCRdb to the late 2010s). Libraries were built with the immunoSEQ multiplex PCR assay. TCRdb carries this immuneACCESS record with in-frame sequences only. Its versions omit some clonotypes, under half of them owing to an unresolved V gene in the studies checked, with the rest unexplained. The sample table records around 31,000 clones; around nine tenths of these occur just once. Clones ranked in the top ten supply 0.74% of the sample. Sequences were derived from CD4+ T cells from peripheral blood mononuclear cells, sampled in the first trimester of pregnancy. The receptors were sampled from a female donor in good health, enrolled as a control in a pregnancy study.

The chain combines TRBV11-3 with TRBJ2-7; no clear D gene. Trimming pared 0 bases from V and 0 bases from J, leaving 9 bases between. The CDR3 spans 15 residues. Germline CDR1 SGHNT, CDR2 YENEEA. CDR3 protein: CASSLDMQSSYEQYF. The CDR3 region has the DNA TGTGCCAGCAGCTTAGATATGCAGTCCTCCTACGAGCAGTACTTC.

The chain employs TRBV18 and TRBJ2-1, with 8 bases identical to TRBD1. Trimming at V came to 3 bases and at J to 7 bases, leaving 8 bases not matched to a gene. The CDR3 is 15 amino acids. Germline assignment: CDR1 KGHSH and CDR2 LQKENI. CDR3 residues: CASSPDRVTGNEQFF. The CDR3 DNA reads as TGTGCCAGCTCACCGGACAGGGTGACGGGGAATGAGCAGTTCTTC.

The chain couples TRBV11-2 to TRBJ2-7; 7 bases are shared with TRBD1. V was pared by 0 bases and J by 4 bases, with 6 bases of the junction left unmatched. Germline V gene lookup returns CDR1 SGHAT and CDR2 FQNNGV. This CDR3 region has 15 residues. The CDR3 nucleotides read TGTGCCAGCAGCTTAGATGGGGACAGTTATTACGAGCAGTACTTC. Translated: CASSLDGDSYYEQYF.

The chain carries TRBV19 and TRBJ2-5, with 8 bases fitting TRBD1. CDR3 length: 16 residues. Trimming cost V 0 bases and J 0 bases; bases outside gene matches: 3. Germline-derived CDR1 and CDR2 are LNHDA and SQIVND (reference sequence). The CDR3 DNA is TGTGCCAGTAGTATAGACACAGGGGGGTACCAAGAGACCCAGTACTTC. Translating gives CASSIDTGGYQETQYF.

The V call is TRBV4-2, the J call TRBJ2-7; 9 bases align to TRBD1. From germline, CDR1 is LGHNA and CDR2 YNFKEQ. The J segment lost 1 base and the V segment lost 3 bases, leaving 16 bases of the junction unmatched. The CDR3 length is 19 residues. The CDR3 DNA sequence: TGTGCCAGCAGCCAGGAAGCCCGTACAGGGGGCGTATGGTCCTACGAGCAGTACTTC. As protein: CASSQEARTGGVWSYEQYF.

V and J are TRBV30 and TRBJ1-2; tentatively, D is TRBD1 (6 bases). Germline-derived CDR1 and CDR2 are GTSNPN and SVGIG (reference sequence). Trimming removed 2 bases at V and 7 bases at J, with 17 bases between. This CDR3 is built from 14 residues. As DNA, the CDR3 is TGTGCCTGGAGTTACTACTCAACAGGGTCTGGCTACACCTTC. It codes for CAWSYYSTGSGYTF.

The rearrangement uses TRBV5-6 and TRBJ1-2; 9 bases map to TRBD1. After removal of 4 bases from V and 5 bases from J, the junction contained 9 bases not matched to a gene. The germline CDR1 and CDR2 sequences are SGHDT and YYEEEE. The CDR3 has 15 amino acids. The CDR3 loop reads CASSITGGSGYGYTF. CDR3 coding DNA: TGTGCCAGCAGCATCACAGGGGGCTCAGGATATGGCTACACCTTC.

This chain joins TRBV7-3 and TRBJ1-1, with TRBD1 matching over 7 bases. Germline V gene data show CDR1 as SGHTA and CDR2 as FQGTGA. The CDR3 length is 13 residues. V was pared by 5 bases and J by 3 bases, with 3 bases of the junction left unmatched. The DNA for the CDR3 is TGTGCCAGCAGCACCGACAGGGACACTGAAGCTTTCTTT. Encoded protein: CASSTDRDTEAFF.

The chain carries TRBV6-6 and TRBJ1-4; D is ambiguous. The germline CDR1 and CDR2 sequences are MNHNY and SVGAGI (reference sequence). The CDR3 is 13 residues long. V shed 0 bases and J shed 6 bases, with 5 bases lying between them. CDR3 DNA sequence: TGTGCCAGCAGTTACTCCCACTATGAAAAACTGTTTTTT. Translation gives CASSYSHYEKLFF.

The CDR3 loop is CAWSGRTGDLVGGKLFF. The CDR3 region has the DNA TGTGCCTGGAGTGGGAGGACAGGGGATCTAGTGGGCGGAAAACTGTTTTTT. The chain couples TRBV30 to TRBJ1-4; 9 bases align to TRBD1. Germline V gives CDR1 GTSNPN, CDR2 SVGIG (reference sequence). The CDR3 extends over 17 amino acids. V trimming: 1 base; J trimming: 10 bases; junction bases outside the gene matches: 16.

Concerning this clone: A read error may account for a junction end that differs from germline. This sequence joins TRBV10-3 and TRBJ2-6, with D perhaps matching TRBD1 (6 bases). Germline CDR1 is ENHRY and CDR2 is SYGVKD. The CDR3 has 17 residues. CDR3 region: CATAGDRLISGANVLTF. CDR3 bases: TGTGCCACCGCAGGGGACCGTCTTATCTCTGGGGCTAACGTCCTGACTTTC.

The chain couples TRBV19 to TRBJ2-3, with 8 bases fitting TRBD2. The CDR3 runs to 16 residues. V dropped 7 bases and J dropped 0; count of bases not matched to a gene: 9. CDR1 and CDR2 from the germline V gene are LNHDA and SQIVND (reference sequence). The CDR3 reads CASNGGGHPSTDTQYF. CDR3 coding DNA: TGTGCCAGTAATGGCGGGGGGCACCCTAGCACAGATACGCAGTATTTT.

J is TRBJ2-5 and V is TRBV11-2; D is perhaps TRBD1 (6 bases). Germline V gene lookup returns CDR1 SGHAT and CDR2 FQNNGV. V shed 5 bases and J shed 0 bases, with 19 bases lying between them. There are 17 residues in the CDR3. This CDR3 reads CASSRKRGTSHQETQYF. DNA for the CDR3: TGTGCCAGCAGCCGCAAAAGAGGGACATCCCACCAAGAGACCCAGTACTTC.

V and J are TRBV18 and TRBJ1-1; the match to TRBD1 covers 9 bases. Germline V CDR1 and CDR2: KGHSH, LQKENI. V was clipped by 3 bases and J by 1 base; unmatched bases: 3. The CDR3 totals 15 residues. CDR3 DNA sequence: TGTGCCAGCTCACCCAGGACAGGGGCGAACACTGAAGCTTTCTTT. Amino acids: CASSPRTGANTEAFF.

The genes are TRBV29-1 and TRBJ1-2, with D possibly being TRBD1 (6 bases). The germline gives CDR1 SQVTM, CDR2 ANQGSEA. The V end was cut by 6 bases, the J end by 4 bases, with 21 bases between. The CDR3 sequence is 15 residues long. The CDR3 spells CSVLGQRPGGYGYTF. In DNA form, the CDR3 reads TGCAGCGTGTTGGGACAACGCCCGGGCGGCTATGGCTACACCTTC.

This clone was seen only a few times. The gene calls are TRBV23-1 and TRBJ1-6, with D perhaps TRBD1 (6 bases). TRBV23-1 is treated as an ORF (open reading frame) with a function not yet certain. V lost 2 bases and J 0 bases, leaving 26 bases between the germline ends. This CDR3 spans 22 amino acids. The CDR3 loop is CASSQRGILGGRQVSYNSPLHF. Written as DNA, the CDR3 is TGCGCCAGCAGTCAACGGGGGATATTGGGGGGGCGCCAAGTCTCCTATAATTCACCCCTCCACTTT.

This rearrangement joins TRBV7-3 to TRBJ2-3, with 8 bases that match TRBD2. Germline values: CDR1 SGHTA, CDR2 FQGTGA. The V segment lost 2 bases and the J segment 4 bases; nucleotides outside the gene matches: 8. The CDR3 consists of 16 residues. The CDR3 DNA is TGTGCCAGCAGCTTATCGTCCAGCGGGGGTCCAGATACGCAGTATTTT. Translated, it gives CASSLSSSGGPDTQYF.

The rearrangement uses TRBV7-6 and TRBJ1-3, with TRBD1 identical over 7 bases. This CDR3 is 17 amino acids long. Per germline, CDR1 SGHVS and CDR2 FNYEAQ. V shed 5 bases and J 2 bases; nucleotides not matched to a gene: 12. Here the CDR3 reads CASSPFTGASPGNTIYF. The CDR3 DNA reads TGTGCCAGCAGCCCATTTACAGGGGCGAGCCCTGGAAACACCATATATTTT.

The CDR3 nucleotides read TGTGCCAGCAGCTTGACGGGGGTAGCGGGTGAAAAACTGTTTTTT. This translates into CASSLTGVAGEKLFF. The rearrangement joins TRBV7-3 to TRBJ1-4; the D gene is possibly TRBD1 (5 bases). The CDR3 is made up of 15 amino acids. The germline V gene encodes CDR1 SGHTA and CDR2 FQGTGA. With 3 bases removed from V and 7 bases from J, the gap between germline ends came to 15 bases.

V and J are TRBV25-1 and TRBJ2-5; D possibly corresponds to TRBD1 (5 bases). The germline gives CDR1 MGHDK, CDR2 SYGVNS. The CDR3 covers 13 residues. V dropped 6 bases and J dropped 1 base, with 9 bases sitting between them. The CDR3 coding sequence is TGTGCCAGCAGCAGGGATCCCCAAGAGACCCAGTACTTC. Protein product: CASSRDPQETQYF.

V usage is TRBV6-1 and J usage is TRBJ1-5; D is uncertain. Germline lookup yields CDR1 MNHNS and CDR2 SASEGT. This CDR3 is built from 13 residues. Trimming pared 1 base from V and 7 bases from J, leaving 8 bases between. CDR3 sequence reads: CASSEVRSQPQHF. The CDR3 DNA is TGTGCCAGCAGTGAAGTCCGGTCCCAGCCCCAGCATTTT.

Here the CDR3 reads CASRPGGVDTQYF. CDR3 DNA sequence: TGTGCCAGCAGGCCTGGGGGGGTAGATACGCAGTATTTT. The chain combines TRBV6-5 with TRBJ2-3; TRBD2 matches 7 bases. The CDR3 totals 13 residues. Trimming removed 6 bases from V and 5 bases from J; junction bases left unmatched: 5. The germline V gene has CDR1 MNHEY and CDR2 SVGAGI.

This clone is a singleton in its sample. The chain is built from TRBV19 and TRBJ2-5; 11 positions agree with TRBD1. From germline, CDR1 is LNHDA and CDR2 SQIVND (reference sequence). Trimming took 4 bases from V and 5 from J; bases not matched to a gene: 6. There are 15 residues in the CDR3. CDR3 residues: CASSRSGTGGETQYF. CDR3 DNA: TGTGCCAGTAGTAGATCCGGGACAGGGGGGGAGACCCAGTACTTC.